This T cell receptor (beta chain) comes out of a study of blood T cells in healthy people across ages. This clonotype was seen a single time. Its specificity is unknown. The CDR3 extends over 17 amino acids. Germline V gene sequence: CDR1 DFQATT, CDR2 SNEGSKA (reference sequence). V was pared by 1 base and J by 5 bases, with 14 bases of the junction left unmatched. The use of a sample-barcoded 5' primer and a J-beta primer mix characterized a second PCR of 7 to 11 cycles. Every cDNA molecule carried a tag from a template-switch adaptor bearing 12 random nucleotides. Each CDR3 protein is one row after TCRdb ran MiXCR on the 5' RACE reads. In the table there are fewer than 900,000 distinct CDR3 sequences, under 40% of which are singletons. Investigators took roughly 9.5 milliliters of peripheral blood from every donor. Findings of the study overall: Versus aged donors, long-lived donors had higher diversity and more naive CD4+ cells. No conclusive comparison of naive versus antigen-experienced cells was possible with unsorted PBMCs.

The chain links TRBV20-1 to TRBJ1-5; 7 positions agree with TRBD1. This clonotype was obtained from a man younger than 30 in good health. Sequencing was done on a sample of blood. The CDR3 DNA sequence: TGCAGTGCTAGAGCAATAACAGGGGTGAGGCTCGATCAGCCCCAGCATTTT. Protein: CSARAITGVRLDQPQHF.